Each of the 25 T cell receptor beta chains below was sequenced from the same sample in a study of T cells in Graves' hyperthyroidism and ophthalmopathy. RNA transcripts yielded amplified TCR beta CDR3 regions. First-round RT-PCR with HTBI primers amplified the TCR CDR3 region. TCRdb re-derived calls from the multiplex PCR reads in MiXCR, one entry per CDR3 protein. The sample has some 500,000 distinct CDR3 sequences, less than 25% seen once. Sequenced input: blood. Receptors originate from a woman aged 25 to 39 with Graves' ophthalmopathy.

This clonotype was detected ten times or more. The chain combines TRBV7-2 with TRBJ2-7; TRBD2 matches at 10 bases. CDR1 is SGHTA, CDR2 FQGNSA, per germline. V shed 5 bases, J shed 4 bases, and the junction held 8 bases outside the gene matches. The CDR3 is 15 amino acids. The CDR3 reads CASSQTSGVSYEQYF. CDR3 DNA: TGTGCCAGCAGCCAAACTAGCGGGGTATCTTACGAGCAGTACTTC.

The V and J genes are TRBV6-5 and TRBJ2-7, with 9 bases lining up with TRBD2. The ends lost 0 bases at V and 6 bases at J; junction bases unmatched: 9. The CDR3 is 16 residues long. Per the germline V gene, CDR1 is MNHEY and CDR2 is SVGAGI. This CDR3 is CASSYSGAGGPFEQYF. CDR3 DNA: TGTGCCAGCAGTTACTCTGGGGCGGGAGGGCCCTTCGAGCAGTACTTC.

This clonotype was detected many times. A much bigger clone sits one base away, suggesting this may be a read error. This chain joins TRBV27 and TRBJ2-5, with 9 bases matching TRBD2. The germline gives CDR1 MNHEY, CDR2 SMNVEV (reference sequence). The CDR3 loop spans 11 amino acids. The CDR3 protein is CDSGGLETQYF. The CDR3 region has the DNA TGTGACAGCGGGGGGCTAGAGACCCAGTACTTC.

Ten or more counts support this clonotype. This chain links TRBV5-1 with TRBJ2-6; 7 bases agree with TRBD1. The junction had 4 bases not matched to a gene; V was cut back by 4 bases and J by 0 bases. CDR1 and CDR2 (germline): SGHRS, YFSETQ. This CDR3 contains 16 residues. CDR3 DNA: TGCGCCAGCAGCATAGGACAGGCCTCTGGGGCCAACGTCCTGACTTTC. This sequence encodes CASSIGQASGANVLTF.

The table lists this clonotype with many counts. J is TRBJ2-5 and V is TRBV15, with D hard to call. Germline CDR1 LNHNV, CDR2 YYDKDF (reference sequence). The CDR3 runs to 14 residues. V gave up 0 bases and J gave up 5 bases, with 10 bases separating them. For the CDR3, the DNA is TGTGCCACCAGCAGAGATCGAGACACGGAGACCCAGTACTTC. It encodes CATSRDRDTETQYF.

A few counts support this clonotype. The genes are TRBV3-1 and TRBJ1-5; the D is unclear. The CDR3 is made up of 14 amino acids. Trimming shortened V by 1 base and J by 9 bases, and 13 bases separated the two germline ends. Germline assignment: CDR1 LGHDT and CDR2 YNNKEL (reference sequence). This CDR3 is CASSQGRGQRPQHF. The CDR3 nucleotides are TGTGCCAGCAGCCAAGGACGGGGTCAACGGCCCCAGCATTTT.

This chain joins TRBV5-1 and TRBJ2-5; TRBD2 matches 10 bases. Per germline, CDR1 SGHRS and CDR2 YFSETQ. This CDR3 is built from 17 residues. With 5 bases clipped from V and 5 bases from J, the junction kept 15 bases outside the gene matches. The CDR3 region has the DNA TGCGCCAGCAGTCCCACCGAGCGGGGGGGCGTTCGGGAGACCCAGTACTTC. It translates to CASSPTERGGVRETQYF.

This clonotype appeared many times. The chain combines TRBV13 with TRBJ1-2; D remains unclear. The CDR3 contains 14 residues. The germline gives CDR1 PRHDT, CDR2 FYEKMQ (reference sequence). Trimming took off 8 bases at V and 0 bases at J, with 13 bases between the two ends. CDR3 nucleotide sequence: TGTGCCAGCGGACTGATGGGTGCTAACTATGGCTACACCTTC. It specifies CASGLMGANYGYTF. Using reference TRBV13 and TRBJ1-2 for the parts outside the CDR3, the full variable domain is AAGVIQSPRHLIKEKRETATLKCYPIPRHDTVYWYQQGPGQDPQFLISFYEKMQSDKGSIPDRFSAQQFSDYHSELNMSSLELGDSALYFCASGLMGANYGYTFGSGTRLTVV.

This chain links TRBV6-2 or TRBV6-3 with TRBJ1-1; a possible D gene is TRBD1 (6 bases). V was pared by 8 bases and J by 0 bases, with 10 bases between. CDR1 and CDR2 (germline): MNHEY, SVGEGT. The CDR3 loop spans 13 amino acids. CDR3 nucleotide sequence: TGTGCCAGCTGGGACACTATGAACACTGAAGCTTTCTTT. Its translation: CASWDTMNTEAFF.

The chain recombines TRBV6-1 with TRBJ2-2; D tentatively fits TRBD1 or TRBD2 (6 bases each). Germline V gives CDR1 MNHNS, CDR2 SASEGT. V lost 4 bases and J lost 3, with 9 bases in between. This CDR3 comprises 14 residues. CDR3 coding DNA: TGTGCCAGCAGTGCAGGGGAGGACACCGGGGAGCTGTTTTTT. Its translation: CASSAGEDTGELFF.

The chain has TRBV28 and TRBJ2-5; 14 nucleotides match TRBD2. Germline-derived CDR1 and CDR2 are MDHEN and SYDVKM. The CDR3 consists of 16 residues. Unmatched junction bases numbered 5, after V lost 5 bases and J lost 3 bases. This chain's CDR3 is CASSLLTSGREETQYF. The CDR3 bases are TGTGCCAGCAGTCTCTTGACTAGCGGGAGGGAAGAGACCCAGTACTTC.

This clonotype was observed a few times. The chain recombines TRBV30 with TRBJ1-2; no definite D call. V dropped 0 bases and J dropped 4 bases, with 12 bases sitting between them. The length of the CDR3 is 14 residues. Germline CDR1 reads GTSNPN; CDR2 reads SVGIG (reference sequence). The CDR3 DNA reads TGTGCCTGGAGTGTAATCCGCTTCGCCTATGGCTACACCTTC. Encoded protein: CAWSVIRFAYGYTF.

The chain combines TRBV7-8 with TRBJ2-7; a possible D gene is TRBD2 (5 bases). Per the germline V gene, CDR1 is SGHVS and CDR2 is FQNEAQ. The CDR3 covers 15 residues. Trimming took off 5 bases at V and 5 bases at J, with 19 bases between the two ends. The CDR3 DNA follows: TGTGCCAGCAGCCCGGCGTGGACTCCTGGGAACGAGCAGTACTTC. Amino acids: CASSPAWTPGNEQYF.

This clonotype was counted many times. The chain has TRBV27 and TRBJ1-1; D unresolved. V lost 3 bases and J 1 base, leaving 6 bases between the germline ends. CDR3 length: 13 residues. Germline assignment: CDR1 MNHEY and CDR2 SMNVEV (reference sequence). The CDR3 nucleotides read TGTGCCAGCAGTTTCCCTGGGAACACTGAAGCTTTCTTT. It translates to CASSFPGNTEAFF.

This sequence joins TRBV11-2 and TRBJ2-7; TRBD1 might be the D (6 bases). The CDR3 length is 12 residues. Deletions cut 8 bases from V and 5 bases from J, with 13 bases between. Germline CDR1 SGHAT, CDR2 FQNNGV. CDR3 sequence reads: CASGGRDDEQYF. CDR3 coding DNA: TGTGCCAGCGGGGGCAGGGATGACGAGCAGTACTTC.

This clonotype was seen a single time. CDR3 sequence reads: CASSSTARGNTEAFF. For the CDR3, the DNA is TGTGCCAGCAGTTCGACAGCAAGGGGAAACACTGAAGCTTTCTTT. The rearrangement uses TRBV28 and TRBJ1-1; tentative D call: TRBD1 (5 bases). This CDR3 region has 15 residues. The germline V and J ends were trimmed by 4 bases and 2 bases, with 14 bases remaining between them. The V gene's germline CDR1 is MDHEN and CDR2 SYDVKM. The full variable domain, with the rest looked up from reference TRBV28 and TRBJ1-1, is DVKVTQSSRYLVKRTGEKVFLECVQDMDHENMFWYRQDPGLGLRLIYFSYDVKMKEKGDIPEGYSVSREKKERFSLILESASTNQTSMYLCASSSTARGNTEAFFGQGTRLTVV.

This chain connects TRBV12-3 or TRBV12-4 to TRBJ1-5; no reliable D call. This CDR3 has 15 amino acids. The V and J ends lost 2 bases and 2 bases respectively, with 10 bases between them. CDR3 region: CASSLKGRGNQPQHF. The DNA of the CDR3 is TGTGCCAGCAGTTTAAAAGGCAGAGGCAATCAGCCCCAGCATTTT.

This clonotype was detected a few times. The rearrangement uses TRBV5-1 and TRBJ1-1; 8 positions match TRBD1. V shed 4 bases and J 5 bases; nucleotides not matched to a gene: 7. Looked up from germline, CDR1 is SGHRS and CDR2 is YFSETQ. The CDR3 has 14 amino acids. CDR3: CASSGTGAETEAFF. The CDR3 region has the DNA TGCGCCAGCAGCGGGACAGGCGCTGAGACTGAAGCTTTCTTT.

This clonotype has at least ten counts. V usage is TRBV15 and J usage is TRBJ2-7; D not certain. Germline loops: CDR1 LNHNV, CDR2 YYDKDF (reference sequence). Trimming removed 5 bases at V and 3 bases at J, with 11 bases between. The CDR3 runs to 13 residues. The CDR3 nucleotides read TGTGCCACCAGCGGGCAATACAACTACGAGCAGTACTTC. This encodes CATSGQYNYEQYF.

The table lists this clonotype with many counts. The rearrangement uses TRBV2 and TRBJ2-5; 9 bases line up with TRBD1. CDR3 length: 16 residues. V trimming: 0 bases; J trimming: 5 bases; junction bases outside the gene matches: 7. Germline assignment: CDR1 SNHLY and CDR2 FYNNEI. The chain's CDR3 is CASSEALRGTGETQYF. The CDR3 coding sequence is TGTGCCAGCAGTGAAGCGCTTCGTGGGACAGGGGAGACCCAGTACTTC.

This clonotype was seen at least ten times. The CDR3 sequence is CASSLWISSGANVLTF. The CDR3 nucleotides are TGTGCCAGCAGCCTCTGGATTAGCTCTGGGGCCAACGTCCTGACTTTC. The chain couples TRBV11-2 to TRBJ2-6; D is undetermined. The CDR3 spans 16 residues. Germline V CDR1 and CDR2: SGHAT, FQNNGV. Trimming removed 5 bases at V and 0 bases at J, with 11 bases between. Full variable domain (missing parts from reference TRBV11-2 and TRBJ2-6): EAGVAQSPRYKIIEKRQSVAFWCNPISGHATLYWYQQILGQGPKLLIQFQNNGVVDDSQLPKDRFSAERLKGVDSTLKIQPAKLEDSAVYLCASSLWISSGANVLTFGAGSRLTVL.

J is TRBJ2-3 and V is TRBV7-9; D ambiguous. Germline values: CDR1 SEHNR, CDR2 FQNEAQ (reference sequence). This CDR3 contains 12 residues. V dropped 5 bases and J dropped 6 bases, with 9 bases sitting between them. The CDR3 nucleotides are TGTGCCAGCAGCCCCTACCCCGATACGCAGTATTTT. It is translated as CASSPYPDTQYF.

This clonotype was counted at least ten times. This rearrangement joins TRBV6-2 or TRBV6-3 to TRBJ1-1, with a weak D call TRBD1 (6 bases). The CDR3 is made up of 16 amino acids. V was trimmed by 8 bases and J by 2 bases, leaving 21 bases between them. Germline lookup yields CDR1 MNHEY and CDR2 SVGEGT. In nucleotides, the CDR3 is TGTGCCAGCGCTAAGCCTACCGGGACACCTAACACTGAAGCTTTCTTT. It encodes CASAKPTGTPNTEAFF.

This clonotype was picked up a small number of times. The V gene is TRBV6-1, the J gene TRBJ1-2, with D maybe TRBD1 (5 bases). Trimming took 3 bases from V and 8 from J, leaving 10 bases between them. The CDR3 totals 12 residues. Germline assignment: CDR1 MNHNS and CDR2 SASEGT. The CDR3 region is CASSDQGWGYTF. DNA for the CDR3: TGTGCCAGCAGTGACCAGGGATGGGGCTACACCTTC.

The chain carries TRBV6-2 or TRBV6-3 and TRBJ2-7; 15 positions match TRBD2. Trimming at V came to 0 bases and at J to 5 bases, leaving 17 bases not matched to a gene. Per germline, CDR1 MNHEY and CDR2 SVGEGT. This CDR3 is 21 amino acids long. The CDR3: CASSYSIQGWPGLAGGHEQYF. CDR3 nucleotides: TGTGCCAGCAGTTACTCGATCCAAGGGTGGCCGGGACTAGCGGGAGGTCACGAGCAGTACTTC.